The 21 T cell receptor beta chains presented below share a single source sample, sequenced in a study of immune evolution from preneoplasia to lung adenocarcinoma. The repertoire was sequenced with immunoSEQ multiplex PCR; TCRdb's copy has only in-frame clones and lacks some. The table has approximately 6,100 clones, roughly four fifths seen once. Source material: FFPE adjacent normal lung tissue. The receptors were sampled from a person aged 70 to 79 with lung adenocarcinoma.

V usage is TRBV19 and J usage is TRBJ2-7; TRBD2 aligns across 10 bases. Germline V lookup: CDR1 LNHDA, CDR2 SQIVND (reference sequence). The junction had 14 bases not matched to a gene; V was cut back by 3 bases and J by 12 bases. The CDR3 length is 15 residues. CDR3 sequence reads: CASSILAGGEAGVYF. The CDR3 nucleotides read TGTGCCAGTAGTATCTTAGCGGGAGGAGAGGCCGGAGTGTACTTC.

This chain links TRBV11-2 with TRBJ1-4; no reliable D call. Per the germline V gene, CDR1 is SGHAT and CDR2 is FQNNGV. V dropped 5 bases and J dropped 8 bases, with 18 bases sitting between them. The CDR3 contains 15 residues. The CDR3 bases are TGTGCCAGCAGCGAGACCGGCCAGATCGGCGAAAAACTGTTTTTT. This codes for CASSETGQIGEKLFF.

This clone was recorded once. The chain joins TRBV2 to TRBJ2-1, with TRBD1 identical over 12 bases. Per the germline V gene, CDR1 is SNHLY and CDR2 is FYNNEI. This CDR3 spans 15 amino acids. Germline trimming cut 6 bases from V and 5 bases from J; bases unmatched to any gene: 5. The CDR3 reads CASRAGTGGHNEQFF. In DNA form, the CDR3 reads TGTGCCAGCAGAGCCGGGACAGGGGGCCACAATGAGCAGTTCTTC.

This chain connects TRBV6-1 to TRBJ2-2; tentatively, D is TRBD1 (7 bases). CDR1 and CDR2 (germline): MNHNS, SASEGT. The CDR3 is 15 residues long. V was trimmed by 5 bases and J by 3 bases, leaving 13 bases between them. CDR3 coding DNA: TGTGCCAGCAGTAAGGAGGGGGCCGACACCGGGGAGCTGTTTTTT. This translates into CASSKEGADTGELFF.

V and J are TRBV6-4 and TRBJ2-7; TRBD2 matches 9 bases. The V gene's germline CDR1 is MRHNA and CDR2 SNTAGT. The ends lost 11 bases at V and 6 bases at J; junction bases unmatched: 11. The CDR3 is made up of 13 amino acids. The CDR3 spells CAPRASGTSEQYF. The DNA for the CDR3 is TGTGCCCCCAGGGCTAGCGGGACGTCCGAGCAGTACTTC.

Concerning this clone itself: The junction and the germline gene differ at one end; a read error may be behind it. The rearrangement links TRBV7-7 to TRBJ2-2; TRBD2 matches 10 bases. This CDR3 has 16 residues. CDR1 and CDR2 (germline): SSHAT, FNYEAQ (reference sequence). The CDR3 protein is CASSLGLAGDTGELFF. The CDR3 DNA sequence: TGTGCTAGCAGCTTGGGTCTAGCGGGAGACACCGGGGAGCTGTTTTTT.

This clone was counted between two and nine times. The chain employs TRBV5-1 and TRBJ1-1, with D perhaps matching TRBD1 (6 bases). The CDR3 sequence is 14 residues long. The ends were cut back, 2 bases at V and 1 base at J, with 9 bases in the middle. CDR1 is SGHRS and CDR2 is YFSETQ in the germline V gene. The CDR3 sequence is CASSFQGRNTEAFF. Written as DNA, the CDR3 is TGCGCCAGCAGCTTCCAGGGGAGGAACACTGAAGCTTTCTTT.

Concerning this clone: An end of the junction does not agree with germline; a read error may underlie this. The genes are TRBV5-4 and TRBJ2-7; 10 positions agree with TRBD1. This CDR3 is 16 amino acids long. In germline, CDR1 is SGHNT, CDR2 YYREEE (reference sequence). This CDR3 is CASSFSGTGVSYKQYF. The CDR3 DNA follows: TGTGCCAGCAGCTTTTCTGGGACAGGGGTATCCTACAAGCAGTACTTC.

V usage is TRBV29-1 and J usage is TRBJ2-7; 10 bases agree with TRBD2. This CDR3 region has 13 residues. V lost 7 bases and J lost 5; bases outside the gene matches: 8. The germline V gene has CDR1 SQVTM and CDR2 ANQGSEA. The CDR3 here is CSAKLAGPDEQYF. In DNA, the CDR3 is TGCAGCGCCAAACTAGCGGGGCCGGACGAGCAGTACTTC.

This clone was recorded only once. V is TRBV4-3 and J is TRBJ1-5, with D hard to call. CDR1 and CDR2 from the germline V gene are LGHNA and YSLEER. Trimming took 0 bases from V and 3 from J, leaving 12 bases between them. The CDR3 consists of 16 residues. CDR3 DNA sequence: TGCGCCAGCAGCCAAGATTGGGCCAGATTCAATCAGCCCCAGCATTTT. As protein: CASSQDWARFNQPQHF.

This chain uses TRBV7-9 with TRBJ2-6; possible D gene TRBD2, 5 bases. CDR3 size: 14 residues. V lost 5 bases to trimming and J lost 0 bases, with 5 bases between them. Germline lookup yields CDR1 SEHNR and CDR2 FQNEAQ (reference sequence). CDR3 nucleotide sequence: TGTGCCAGCAGCCGGGGCTCTGGGGCCAACGTCCTGACTTTC. Translation: CASSRGSGANVLTF.

This rearrangement joins TRBV28 to TRBJ2-3, with a tentative D call TRBD2 (6 bases). CDR1 and CDR2 from the germline V gene are MDHEN and SYDVKM. The V end was cut by 2 bases, the J end by 1 base, with 10 bases between. This CDR3 contains 15 residues. The CDR3 loop reads CASSLGGDRTDTQYF. For the CDR3, the DNA is TGTGCCAGCAGTTTAGGAGGGGACCGCACAGATACGCAGTATTTT.

This clone appeared a few times. V and J are TRBV4-3 and TRBJ2-1, with D perhaps matching TRBD1 (6 bases). There are 15 residues in the CDR3. Trimming shortened V by 0 bases and J by 4 bases, and 10 bases separated the two germline ends. Germline CDR1 and CDR2: LGHNA and YSLEER. The CDR3 region has the DNA TGCGCCAGCAGCCAAGATAGGGGGAATTACAATGAGCAGTTCTTC. It yields the protein CASSQDRGNYNEQFF.

This chain connects TRBV20-1 to TRBJ2-7; D remains unclear. In germline, CDR1 is DFQATT, CDR2 SNEGSKA (reference sequence). The CDR3 length is 11 residues. The CDR3 DNA reads as TGCAGCTCTCCGTTGGGCTACGAGCAGTACTTC. This encodes CSSPLGYEQYF.

The V and J genes are TRBV11-2 and TRBJ2-1; 9 nucleotides align to TRBD2. The CDR3 sequence is 16 residues long. V lost 8 bases and J lost 2; bases outside the gene matches: 10. Germline V gene sequence: CDR1 SGHAT, CDR2 FQNNGV. For the CDR3, the DNA is TGTGCCAGCGGCGGGGGGGCCGTTGGTCCCTACAATGAGCAGTTCTTC. Its protein is CASGGGAVGPYNEQFF.

This sequence joins TRBV6-1 and TRBJ2-5, with D maybe TRBD2 (7 bases). The germline V gene encodes CDR1 MNHNS and CDR2 SASEGT. Trimming cost V 8 bases and J 5 bases, with 18 bases left between them. This CDR3 spans 14 amino acids. CDR3 nucleotides: TGTGCCAGCGGGCACGCGGGGGCGCGGGAGACCCAGTACTTC. Translated: CASGHAGARETQYF.

The genes are TRBV4-3 and TRBJ2-7, with 9 bases that match TRBD1. The CDR3 spans 15 residues. V shed 0 bases, J shed 2 bases, and the junction held 2 bases outside the gene matches. Germline V CDR1 and CDR2: LGHNA, YSLEER. This CDR3 is CASSQDRDRAYEQYF. The CDR3 DNA sequence: TGCGCCAGCAGCCAAGATCGGGACAGGGCCTACGAGCAGTACTTC.

The CDR3 region is CASSGQVQETQYF. CDR3 DNA: TGTGCCAGCAGTGGACAGGTTCAAGAGACCCAGTACTTC. V and J are TRBV2 and TRBJ2-5; D perhaps matches TRBD1 (6 bases). The germline V gene has CDR1 SNHLY and CDR2 FYNNEI. The ends were cut back, 4 bases at V and 2 bases at J, with 8 bases in the middle. This CDR3 region has 13 residues.

This clone was seen just once. CDR3 DNA: TGCAGCGTTGGAGGCGGTAGCGACAAAGAGACCCAGTACTTC. It is translated as CSVGGGSDKETQYF. The chain couples TRBV29-1 to TRBJ2-5; tentative D call: TRBD2 (5 bases). Trimming removed 4 bases at V and 3 bases at J, with 15 bases between. The CDR3 has 14 amino acids. Germline V CDR1 and CDR2: SQVTM, ANQGSEA.

This sequence joins TRBV9 and TRBJ2-5, with 7 bases aligning to TRBD1. CDR3 size: 14 residues. Germline V lookup: CDR1 SGDLS, CDR2 YYNGEE. Trimming took 4 bases from V and 3 from J; bases not matched to a gene: 6. The DNA for the CDR3 is TGTGCCAGCAGCCCGCTCGACAGGGAAGAGACCCAGTACTTC. It specifies CASSPLDREETQYF.

This chain uses TRBV4-2 with TRBJ2-3; D remains unclear. V gave up 1 base and J gave up 5 bases, with 10 bases separating them. Germline V gives CDR1 LGHNA, CDR2 YNFKEQ. The CDR3 sequence is 14 residues long. In nucleotides, the CDR3 is TGTGCCAGCAGCCAAGCTAATTTTGGAGATACGCAGTATTTT. Translated: CASSQANFGDTQYF.